This T cell receptor (beta chain) is drawn from a study of cytomegalovirus exposure and HLA in healthy donors. General study results and limits: Beyond CMV serostatus, there was no information to go on about immune exposure. In vitro experiments confirmed that three CMV-associated chains were specific for CMV antigens.

Germline CDR1 MDHEN, CDR2 SYDVKM. This CDR3 has 14 residues. The trim removed 2 bases at V and 7 bases at J, leaving 4 bases unmatched. The PCR made use of 60 Vbeta and 13 Jbeta primers. The assay was immunoSEQ multiplex PCR, and TCRdb's table has in-frame clones only and misses some. The data show about 170,000 clones, 85% seen once. Comments on this clone: Its antigen remains unknown.

The chain employs TRBV28 and TRBJ2-7; TRBD1 matches at 11 bases. The sample comprised PBMCs. This TCR was recovered from a boy aged 2 to 9 in good health and CMV-seronegative. The CDR3 here is CASSLGGQGGEQYF. For the CDR3, the DNA is TGTGCCAGCAGTTTAGGGGGACAGGGGGGTGAGCAGTACTTC.